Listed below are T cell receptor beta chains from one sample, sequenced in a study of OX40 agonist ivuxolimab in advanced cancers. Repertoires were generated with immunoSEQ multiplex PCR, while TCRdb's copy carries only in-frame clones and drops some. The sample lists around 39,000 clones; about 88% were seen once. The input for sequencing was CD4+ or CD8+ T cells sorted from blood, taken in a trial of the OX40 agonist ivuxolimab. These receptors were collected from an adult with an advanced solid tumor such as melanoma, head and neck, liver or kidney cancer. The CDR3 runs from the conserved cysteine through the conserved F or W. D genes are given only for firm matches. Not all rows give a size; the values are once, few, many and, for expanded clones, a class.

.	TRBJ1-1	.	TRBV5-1	CASSFRGVNTEAFF	TGCGCCAGCAGCTTTAGGGGCGTGAACACTGAAGCTTTCTTT
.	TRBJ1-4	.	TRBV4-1	CASSPLNEKLFF	TGCGCCAGCAGCCCATTAAATGAAAAACTGTTTTTT
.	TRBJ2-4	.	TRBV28	CASSSPGRGPKGNIQYF	TGTGCCAGCAGTTCGCCGGGGCGGGGCCCGAAGGGGAACATTCAGTACTTC
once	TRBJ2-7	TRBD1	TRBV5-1	CASSRDRGGSYEQYF	TGCGCCAGCAGCAGAGACAGGGGAGGTAGTTACGAGCAGTACTTC
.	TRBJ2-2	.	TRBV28	CASSLAMGGVNTGELFF	TGTGCCAGCAGTTTAGCAATGGGGGGAGTGAACACCGGGGAGCTGTTTTTT
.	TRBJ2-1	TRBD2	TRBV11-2	CASSPRKAGDLEQFF	TGTGCCAGCAGCCCCCGTAAAGCGGGAGATCTTGAGCAGTTCTTC
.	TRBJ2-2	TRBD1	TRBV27	CASSVDRGTGELFF	TGTGCCAGCAGTGTAGACAGGGGCACCGGGGAGCTGTTTTTT
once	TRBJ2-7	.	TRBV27	CASSSKGTAVQYF	TGTGCCAGCAGTTCAAAAGGAACAGCGGTGCAGTACTTC
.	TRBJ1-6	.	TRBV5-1	CASSLYGEYNSPLHF	TGCGCCAGCAGCTTGTACGGAGAATATAATTCACCCCTCCACTTT
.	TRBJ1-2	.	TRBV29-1	CSVVWGNYGYTF	TGCAGCGTTGTGTGGGGAAACTATGGTTACACCTTC
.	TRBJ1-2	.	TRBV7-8	CASSLRTTGQSNYGYTF	TGTGCCAGCAGCTTAAGGACCACTGGACAGTCTAACTATGGCTACACCTTC
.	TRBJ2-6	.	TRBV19	CASSMGPQHVLTF	TGTGCCAGTAGTATGGGGCCGCAGCACGTCCTGACTTTC